This T cell receptor (beta chain) was retrieved from a study of tumor and adjacent non-tumor tissue in lung cancer. Three rounds of nested PCR, following a modified ARM-PCR protocol, produced the TCRbeta library. MiXCR, applied by TCRdb to the multiplex PCR reads, yields one record per CDR3 protein. This table has 75,000 to 95,000 distinct CDR3 sequences, more than 65% appearing once. With respect to this clonotype: Here the CDR3 omits its conserved ending phenylalanine or tryptophan, so a read error is the likely source.

No cell sorting was done before RNA was extracted from the tissue. The normal lung tissue was taken more than 3 cm from the tumor edge. V shed 6 bases, J shed 8 bases, and the junction held 13 bases outside the gene matches. CDR3 length: 15 amino acids. Germline V lookup: CDR1 DFQATT, CDR2 SNEGSKA (reference sequence). The chain joins TRBV20-1 to TRBJ2-1, with 10 positions matching TRBD2. The clonotype originates from a woman aged 45-65 years with non-small cell lung cancer. The sample was distant non-tumor lung tissue. For the CDR3, the DNA is TGCAGTGCGCCTCCCTCTAGCGGGAGTCGTGATGAGCAGTTCTCC. Translation gives CSAPPSSGSRDEQFS.